These T cell receptor beta chains were read from a single sample in a study of T cells in Graves' hyperthyroidism and ophthalmopathy. Each CDR3 protein is one row after TCRdb ran MiXCR on the multiplex PCR reads. The table includes around 340,000 distinct CDR3 sequences, 14% detected once. Specimen: blood. These receptors were obtained from a woman aged 25-40 years with Graves' hyperthyroidism. Each CDR3 is given with its conserved first and last residue. D genes are given only for firm matches. For some rows the clone size is stated as once, few or many, or as a class when expanded; others skip it.

J gene: TRBJ1-1
clone size: many
D gene: .
V gene: TRBV6-1
CDR3 protein: CASDRGTEAFF
CDR3 DNA: TGTGCCAGCGATCGAGGAACTGAAGCTTTCTTT

J gene: TRBJ2-1
clone size: .
D gene: TRBD2
V gene: TRBV7-9
CDR3 protein: CASSLVLAGNNEQFF
CDR3 DNA: TGTGCCAGCAGCTTAGTACTAGCGGGGAACAATGAGCAGTTCTTC

J gene: TRBJ1-1
clone size: few
D gene: TRBD1
V gene: TRBV6-5
CDR3 protein: CASSYVQGASEAFF
CDR3 DNA: TGTGCCAGCAGTTACGTACAGGGGGCTTCTGAAGCTTTCTTT

J gene: TRBJ2-7
clone size: .
D gene: .
V gene: TRBV9
CDR3 protein: CASSVAPQGSLEQYF
CDR3 DNA: TGTGCCAGCAGCGTAGCCCCACAGGGTTCCCTGGAGCAGTACTTC

J gene: TRBJ2-1
clone size: .
D gene: .
V gene: TRBV28
CDR3 protein: CASSGSHPNEQFF
CDR3 DNA: TGTGCCAGCAGTGGTTCCCATCCCAATGAGCAGTTCTTC

J gene: TRBJ2-2
clone size: many
D gene: .
V gene: TRBV12-3/TRBV12-4
CDR3 protein: CASSLSANTGELFF
CDR3 DNA: TGTGCCAGCAGTTTATCGGCGAACACCGGGGAGCTGTTTTTT

J gene: TRBJ1-5
clone size: few
D gene: .
V gene: TRBV20-1
CDR3 protein: CSAGVPSQPQHF
CDR3 DNA: TGCAGTGCTGGCGTGCCTAGCCAGCCCCAGCATTTT

J gene: TRBJ2-2
clone size: few
D gene: .
V gene: TRBV14
CDR3 protein: CASSQIRARNTGELFF
CDR3 DNA: TGTGCCAGCAGCCAAATCCGCGCTAGGAACACCGGGGAGCTGTTTTTT

J gene: TRBJ2-5
clone size: .
D gene: .
V gene: TRBV6-5
CDR3 protein: CASSYSKSQETQYF
CDR3 DNA: TGTGCCAGCAGTTACTCGAAATCTCAAGAGACCCAGTACTTC

J gene: TRBJ2-7
clone size: many
D gene: TRBD1
V gene: TRBV12-3/TRBV12-4
CDR3 protein: CASSSRTGYYEQYF
CDR3 DNA: TGTGCCAGCAGTTCCCGGACAGGGTATTACGAGCAGTACTTC

J gene: TRBJ1-2
clone size: few
D gene: TRBD1
V gene: TRBV20-1
CDR3 protein: CSARDPGQGFDGYTF
CDR3 DNA: TGCAGTGCTAGAGACCCTGGACAGGGCTTCGATGGCTACACCTTC

J gene: TRBJ1-6
clone size: .
D gene: .
V gene: TRBV11-2
CDR3 protein: CASSLGFSPLHF
CDR3 DNA: TGTGCCAGCAGCTTAGGGTTTTCACCCCTCCACTTT

J gene: TRBJ2-7
clone size: many
D gene: TRBD2
V gene: TRBV6-2/TRBV6-3
CDR3 protein: CASSYASGRTLYEQYF
CDR3 DNA: TGTGCCAGCAGTTACGCTAGCGGGAGGACCCTCTACGAGCAGTACTTC

J gene: TRBJ2-1
clone size: .
D gene: TRBD2
V gene: TRBV10-2
CDR3 protein: CASRAIAGAYNEQFF
CDR3 DNA: TGCGCCAGCAGAGCTATAGCGGGAGCCTACAATGAGCAGTTCTTC

J gene: TRBJ2-5
clone size: .
D gene: TRBD1
V gene: TRBV11-2
CDR3 protein: CASLLRPGDRVETQYF
CDR3 DNA: TGTGCCAGCCTACTACGCCCCGGAGACAGGGTAGAGACCCAGTACTTC

J gene: TRBJ1-2
clone size: many
D gene: .
V gene: TRBV6-1
CDR3 protein: CASGRGEHYGYTF
CDR3 DNA: TGTGCCAGCGGACGGGGGGAGCACTATGGCTACACCTTC

J gene: TRBJ1-2
clone size: many
D gene: .
V gene: TRBV28
CDR3 protein: CASSTLGQSNYGYTF
CDR3 DNA: TGTGCCAGCAGCACGTTGGGGCAGTCCAACTATGGCTACACCTTC

J gene: TRBJ2-5
clone size: many
D gene: TRBD1
V gene: TRBV27
CDR3 protein: CASRPGTGAVGQETQYF
CDR3 DNA: TGTGCCAGCAGACCCGGGACAGGGGCTGTGGGCCAAGAGACCCAGTACTTC

J gene: TRBJ2-1
clone size: .
D gene: TRBD2
V gene: TRBV4-1
CDR3 protein: CASSQTGLAAYNEQFF
CDR3 DNA: TGCGCCAGCAGCCAGACCGGACTAGCGGCCTACAATGAGCAGTTCTTC

J gene: TRBJ1-5
clone size: .
D gene: .
V gene: TRBV6-2/TRBV6-3
CDR3 protein: CASWGYQPQHF
CDR3 DNA: TGTGCCAGCTGGGGTTATCAGCCCCAGCATTTT

J gene: TRBJ2-4
clone size: .
D gene: .
V gene: TRBV12-3/TRBV12-4
CDR3 protein: CASTLGAGRKNIQYF
CDR3 DNA: TGTGCCAGCACCCTTGGGGCTGGACGGAAAAACATTCAGTACTTC

J gene: TRBJ1-1
clone size: few
D gene: .
V gene: TRBV15
CDR3 protein: CATSSYRDKASYEAFF
CDR3 DNA: TGTGCCACCAGCAGTTACCGGGACAAAGCAAGTTATGAAGCTTTCTTT

J gene: TRBJ2-1
clone size: many
D gene: TRBD1
V gene: TRBV28
CDR3 protein: CASSFPPPGGAPYNEQFF
CDR3 DNA: TGTGCCAGCAGTTTCCCCCCCCCAGGGGGCGCCCCCTACAATGAGCAGTTCTTC

J gene: TRBJ1-1
clone size: many
D gene: .
V gene: TRBV11-2
CDR3 protein: CASSFSSEAFF
CDR3 DNA: TGTGCCAGCAGCTTTTCATCTGAAGCTTTCTTT

J gene: TRBJ2-5
clone size: many
D gene: TRBD2
V gene: TRBV12-3/TRBV12-4
CDR3 protein: CASSFRAGLARETQYF
CDR3 DNA: TGTGCCAGCAGTTTTCGGGCCGGACTAGCGAGGGAGACCCAGTACTTC

J gene: TRBJ2-3
clone size: .
D gene: .
V gene: TRBV15
CDR3 protein: CATSRDIPDTQYF
CDR3 DNA: TGTGCCACCAGCAGAGATATCCCCGATACGCAGTATTTT

J gene: TRBJ2-2
clone size: many
D gene: .
V gene: TRBV12-3/TRBV12-4
CDR3 protein: CASGPGEVRVTGELFF
CDR3 DNA: TGTGCCAGCGGGCCAGGGGAAGTGAGGGTCACCGGGGAGCTGTTTTTT

J gene: TRBJ1-3
clone size: many
D gene: .
V gene: TRBV6-6
CDR3 protein: CASSYHDSGNTIYF
CDR3 DNA: TGTGCCAGCAGTTACCACGATTCTGGAAACACCATATATTTT

J gene: TRBJ2-5
clone size: many
D gene: TRBD1
V gene: TRBV7-2
CDR3 protein: CASSSGQAWGTQYF
CDR3 DNA: TGTGCCAGCAGCTCGGGACAGGCCTGGGGGACCCAGTACTTC

J gene: TRBJ1-3
clone size: few
D gene: .
V gene: TRBV28
CDR3 protein: CASTHMRSGNTIYF
CDR3 DNA: TGTGCCAGCACCCACATGCGCTCTGGAAACACCATATATTTT

J gene: TRBJ1-2
clone size: few
D gene: .
V gene: TRBV18
CDR3 protein: CASSPLSEDGYTF
CDR3 DNA: TGTGCCAGCTCACCACTCAGCGAAGATGGCTACACCTTC

J gene: TRBJ2-4
clone size: many
D gene: .
V gene: TRBV7-2
CDR3 protein: CASSRRTVKNIQYF
CDR3 DNA: TGTGCCAGCAGTCGTCGGACAGTGAAAAACATTCAGTACTTC

J gene: TRBJ2-5
clone size: many
D gene: TRBD1
V gene: TRBV18
CDR3 protein: CASSPGQGRGVETQYF
CDR3 DNA: TGTGCCAGCTCACCGGGACAGGGGAGAGGTGTAGAGACCCAGTACTTC

J gene: TRBJ2-7
clone size: many
D gene: TRBD2
V gene: TRBV20-1
CDR3 protein: CSASTSGSGYYEQYF
CDR3 DNA: TGCAGTGCTAGTACTAGCGGGAGTGGTTACTACGAGCAGTACTTC

J gene: TRBJ2-2
clone size: many
D gene: .
V gene: TRBV5-4
CDR3 protein: CASSLRRGNTGELFF
CDR3 DNA: TGTGCCAGCAGCTTGAGGCGGGGTAACACCGGGGAGCTGTTTTTT

J gene: TRBJ1-2
clone size: few
D gene: .
V gene: TRBV20-1
CDR3 protein: CSATRGAGSGYTF
CDR3 DNA: TGCAGTGCTACGCGGGGAGCAGGGAGTGGCTACACCTTC

J gene: TRBJ2-5
clone size: .
D gene: TRBD2
V gene: TRBV3-1
CDR3 protein: CASSLRGGTSGPRGGQETQYF
CDR3 DNA: TGTGCCAGCAGCCTAAGGGGGGGGACTAGCGGGCCCCGAGGAGGGCAAGAGACCCAGTACTTC

J gene: TRBJ1-5
clone size: many
D gene: .
V gene: TRBV7-8
CDR3 protein: CASSLGDGVSNQPQHF
CDR3 DNA: TGTGCCAGCAGCTTAGGGGACGGAGTTAGCAATCAGCCCCAGCATTTT

J gene: TRBJ2-1
clone size: many
D gene: TRBD2
V gene: TRBV20-1
CDR3 protein: CSARDPVLSGGRNEQFF
CDR3 DNA: TGCAGTGCTAGAGATCCGGTGCTCAGCGGGGGAAGAAATGAGCAGTTCTTC

J gene: TRBJ1-1
clone size: many
D gene: .
V gene: TRBV11-2
CDR3 protein: CASSPPGGVHTEAFF
CDR3 DNA: TGTGCCAGCAGCCCACCCGGGGGGGTTCACACTGAAGCTTTCTTT